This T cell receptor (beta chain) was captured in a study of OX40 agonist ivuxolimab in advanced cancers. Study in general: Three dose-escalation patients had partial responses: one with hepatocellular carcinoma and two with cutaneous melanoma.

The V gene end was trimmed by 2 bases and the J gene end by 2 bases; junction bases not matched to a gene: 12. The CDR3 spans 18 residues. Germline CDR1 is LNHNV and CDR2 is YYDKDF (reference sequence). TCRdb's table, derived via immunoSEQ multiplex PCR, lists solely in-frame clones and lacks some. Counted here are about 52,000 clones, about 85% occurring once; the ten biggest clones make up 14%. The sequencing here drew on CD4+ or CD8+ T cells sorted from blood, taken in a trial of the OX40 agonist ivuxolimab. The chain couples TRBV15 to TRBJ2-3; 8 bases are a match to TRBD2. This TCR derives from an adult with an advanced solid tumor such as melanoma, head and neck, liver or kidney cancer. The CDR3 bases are TGTGCCACCAGCAGACAGGGGTGGCGGGGGGCTGACACAGATACGCAGTATTTT. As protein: CATSRQGWRGADTDTQYF.